The 30 T cell receptor beta chains below were found in one sample sequenced in a study of cytomegalovirus exposure and HLA in healthy donors. 60 Vbeta and 13 Jbeta primers were used in PCR. This table comes from immunoSEQ multiplex PCR, and its TCRdb copy is limited to in-frame clones, with some not included. Here the sample spans 160,000 or so clones, 70% being singletons. Sequencing was done on a sample of PBMCs. The receptors come from a man aged 18 to 35 in good health and CMV-seropositive.

The CDR3 sequence is CASSLAGLETQYF. The CDR3 coding sequence is TGTGCCAGCAGCCTCGCAGGGTTGGAGACCCAGTACTTC. J is TRBJ2-5 and V is TRBV14; TRBD1 is a possible D gene (5 bases). V gave up 4 bases and J gave up 5 bases, with 11 bases separating them. Germline-derived CDR1 and CDR2 are SGHDN and FVKESK. CDR3 length equals 13 residues.

This clone was picked up one time. The rearrangement joins TRBV7-8 to TRBJ2-5; perhaps TRBD1 as D (6 bases). This CDR3 region has 15 residues. V lost 1 base, J lost 1 base, and 10 bases lay in between. Per the germline V gene, CDR1 is SGHVS and CDR2 is FQNEAQ. CDR3 nucleotides: TGTGCCAGCAGCTTAGGCCGGGACATCCAAGAGACCCAGTACTTC. Residues: CASSLGRDIQETQYF.

The chain uses TRBV23-1 and TRBJ2-3; 9 bases map to TRBD2. TRBV23-1 is sorted into the ORF group, with uncertain function. This CDR3 has 18 residues. The V and J ends lost 0 bases and 4 bases, in that order; junction bases with no gene match: 11. CDR3 sequence: CASSQSREGDHPADTQYF. The CDR3 DNA is TGCGCCAGCAGTCAATCGCGGGAGGGAGACCATCCTGCAGATACGCAGTATTTT.

In DNA form, the CDR3 reads TGTGCCAGCAGTGATCCCAGCGTGAACACCGGGGAGCTGTTTTTT. Protein product: CASSDPSVNTGELFF. This sequence joins TRBV25-1 and TRBJ2-2; D not certain. Between the trimmed V and J ends, which lost 3 bases and 1 base, there was a span of 9 bases. This CDR3 comprises 15 residues. From germline, CDR1 is MGHDK and CDR2 SYGVNS.

The chain couples TRBV25-1 to TRBJ1-2; maybe TRBD1 (6 bases). The CDR3 extends over 15 amino acids. CDR1 is MGHDK, CDR2 SYGVNS, per germline. The V end lost 3 bases, the J end lost 1 base, and 12 bases lay between the germline ends. This CDR3 is CASSESGAINYGYTF. The CDR3 DNA follows: TGTGCCAGCAGTGAGTCAGGGGCCATTAACTATGGCTACACCTTC.

V and J are TRBV21-1 and TRBJ2-5; the listed D gene, TRBD2, was not tested against the DNA. TRBV21-1 is an annotated pseudogene. The CDR3 runs 16 residues. In DNA, the CDR3 is TGTGCCAGCAGCAAAGCTACTAGCGGGAGGGTAGAGACCCAGTACTTC. It codes for CASSKATSGRVETQYF.

The CDR3 DNA reads as TGTGCCAGCAGTAGGGACTCCGACACTGAAGCTTTCTTT. Translated: CASSRDSDTEAFF. The chain joins TRBV2 to TRBJ1-1, with D tentatively TRBD1 (5 bases). This CDR3 contains 13 residues. Germline V CDR1 and CDR2: SNHLY, FYNNEI. V lost 5 bases and J 3 bases, leaving 10 bases between the germline ends.

This clone was detected only once. This chain connects TRBV2 to TRBJ1-1, with TRBD1 matching over 8 bases. J lost 13 bases, V lost 5 bases, and 9 bases had no gene match. The length of the CDR3 is 12 residues. The germline V gene encodes CDR1 SNHLY and CDR2 FYNNEI. The CDR3 loop is CASSRGQGVGFF. The CDR3 DNA reads TGTGCCAGCAGTCGTGGACAGGGTGTGGGTTTCTTT. The full variable domain, rest sourced from reference TRBV2 and TRBJ1-1, is EPEVTQTPSHQVTQMGQEVILRCVPISNHLYFYWYRQILGQKVEFLVSFYNNEISEKSEIFDDQFSVERPDGSNFTLKIRSTKLEDSAMYFCASSRGQGVGFFGQGTRLTVV.

The J gene is TRBJ1-2, the V gene TRBV5-4; a possible D gene is TRBD1 (6 bases). CDR1 SGHNT and CDR2 YYREEE come from the germline V gene (reference sequence). There are 14 residues in the CDR3. The ends were cut back, 4 bases at V and 2 bases at J, with 12 bases in the middle. CDR3 nucleotide sequence: TGTGCCAGCAGCATCCCTACAGGGAACTATGGCTACACCTTC. It encodes CASSIPTGNYGYTF.

The J gene is TRBJ2-3, the V gene TRBV4-2; 12 bases fit TRBD2. V shed 0 bases and J 0 bases; nucleotides not matched to a gene: 4. CDR1 LGHNA and CDR2 YNFKEQ come from the germline V gene. This CDR3 is 18 amino acids long. The CDR3 region has the DNA TGTGCCAGCAGCCAAGATCTAGCGGGAGGGCCGAGCACAGATACGCAGTATTTT. Residues: CASSQDLAGGPSTDTQYF.

The rearrangement uses TRBV11-2 and TRBJ2-1; 9 nucleotides agree with TRBD2. The CDR3 has 15 amino acids. With V trimmed by 2 bases and J by 10 bases, 9 bases remained unmatched. Germline CDR1 is SGHAT and CDR2 is FQNNGV. CDR3 sequence: CASSLLGGGAEEQFF. In DNA form, the CDR3 reads TGTGCCAGCAGCTTACTGGGCGGGGGGGCAGAAGAGCAGTTCTTC.

This clone has a handful of counts. The J gene is TRBJ1-1, the V gene TRBV5-1; 8 bases line up with TRBD1. The V and J ends lost 0 bases and 2 bases, in that order; junction bases with no gene match: 9. Germline values: CDR1 SGHRS, CDR2 YFSETQ. This CDR3 is 17 amino acids long. CDR3 region: CASSLEGTGLVNTEAFF. CDR3 DNA: TGCGCCAGCAGCTTGGAGGGGACAGGACTAGTTAACACTGAAGCTTTCTTT.

As for this clone: Distinct nucleotide sequences in the sample also encode this CDR3. The J gene is TRBJ2-1, the V gene TRBV10-3; D perhaps matches TRBD2 (5 bases). CDR1 and CDR2 from the germline V gene are ENHRY and SYGVKD. CDR3 length equals 17 residues. Trimming removed 2 bases from V and 0 bases from J, with 14 bases in between. The CDR3 DNA follows: TGTGCCATCAGTGAGGGTGAGGGTTTAGGCTCCTACAATGAGCAGTTCTTC. It specifies CAISEGEGLGSYNEQFF.

In this sample, this clone turned up a few times. Other DNA sequences in this specimen translate into the identical CDR3. The J gene is TRBJ1-1, the V gene TRBV12-5; TRBD1 aligns across 8 bases. The CDR3 consists of 14 residues. Trimming cost V 6 bases and J 0 bases; bases outside gene matches: 3. From germline, CDR1 is LGHNT and CDR2 FRNRAP. The CDR3 region is CASGPQGVNTEAFF. The CDR3 coding sequence is TGTGCTAGTGGCCCACAGGGGGTGAACACTGAAGCTTTCTTT. The full variable domain, its missing parts supplied by reference TRBV12-5 and TRBJ1-1, is DARVTQTPRHKVTEMGQEVTMRCQPILGHNTVFWYRQTMMQGLELLAYFRNRAPLDDSGMPKDRFSAEMPDATLATLKIQPSEPRDSAVYFCASGPQGVNTEAFFGQGTRLTVV.

The chain has TRBV5-6 and TRBJ2-1; D is perhaps TRBD2 (6 bases). The CDR3 is 15 residues long. Trimming took off 4 bases at V and 6 bases at J, with 17 bases between the two ends. CDR1 SGHDT and CDR2 YYEEEE come from the germline V gene. The DNA of the CDR3 is TGTGCCAGCAGCGGGGGGACCACTGAGGTCAATGAGCAGTTCTTC. Its protein is CASSGGTTEVNEQFF. The full variable domain, its missing parts supplied by reference TRBV5-6 and TRBJ2-1, is DAGVTQSPTHLIKTRGQQVTLRCSPKSGHDTVSWYQQALGQGPQFIFQYYEEEERQRGNFPDRFSGHQFPNYSSELNVNALLLGDSALYLCASSGGTTEVNEQFFGPGTRLTVL.

The J gene is TRBJ2-3, the V gene TRBV5-1, with 8 bases fitting TRBD1. The germline V gene has CDR1 SGHRS and CDR2 YFSETQ. CDR3 length: 15 residues. J gave up 2 bases and V 4 bases, and 6 bases lay outside the gene matches. CDR3 DNA sequence: TGCGCCAGCAGCACTGGACAGGGAGACACAGATACGCAGTATTTT. Its protein product is CASSTGQGDTDTQYF.

The chain recombines TRBV5-8 with TRBJ1-1; D perhaps matches TRBD1 (5 bases). In germline, CDR1 is SGHTS, CDR2 YDEGEE. V gave up 3 bases and J gave up 2 bases, with 8 bases separating them. The CDR3 extends over 13 amino acids. The CDR3, as DNA: TGTGCCAGCAGCTCGACAGTCAACACTGAAGCTTTCTTT. Translating gives CASSSTVNTEAFF.

In this sample, this clone turned up a few times. The V gene is TRBV11-2, the J gene TRBJ2-1; 9 bases align to TRBD1. The CDR3 has 16 amino acids. V shed 3 bases and J 2 bases; nucleotides not matched to a gene: 5. Germline V lookup: CDR1 SGHAT, CDR2 FQNNGV. The CDR3 is CASSLAGQGAYNEQFF. DNA of the CDR3: TGTGCCAGCAGCTTGGCGGGACAGGGTGCCTACAATGAGCAGTTCTTC.

A remark on this clone: The junction differs from germline at one of its ends, possibly a read error. This chain uses TRBV7-7 with TRBJ2-1, with D maybe TRBD2 (5 bases). Germline CDR1 is SSHAT and CDR2 is FNYEAQ (reference sequence). The CDR3 spans 15 residues. This chain's CDR3 is CASSTQLTSMDEQFF. Here the CDR3 DNA reads TGTGCTAGCAGCACCCAACTTACTAGTATGGATGAGCAGTTCTTC.

The chain recombines TRBV19 with TRBJ2-3, with D possibly TRBD1 on 6 matching bases. Germline assignment: CDR1 LNHDA and CDR2 SQIVND (reference sequence). This CDR3 has 15 residues. Trimming left V 0 bases short and J 4 bases short, with 11 bases between. The chain's CDR3 is CASSIDRGPPDTQYF. CDR3 in DNA: TGTGCCAGTAGTATAGACAGGGGTCCCCCAGATACGCAGTATTTT.

This clone was detected only once. The chain carries TRBV4-2 and TRBJ1-1; D may be TRBD1 (5 bases). Trimming removed 0 bases from V and 5 bases from J, with 16 bases in between. From germline, CDR1 is LGHNA and CDR2 YNFKEQ. The CDR3 runs to 16 residues. CDR3 sequence (DNA): TGTGCCAGCAGCCAAGATAGAGCAGGGAGGTGGACTGAAGCTTTCTTT. It codes for CASSQDRAGRWTEAFF.

The rearrangement links TRBV12-5 to TRBJ1-1, with a tentative D call TRBD1 (6 bases). The CDR3 loop spans 17 amino acids. V lost 3 bases and J lost 1, with 18 bases in between. Germline V gene data show CDR1 as LGHNT and CDR2 as FRNRAP. This CDR3 reads CASGFGYRVGGNTEAFF. CDR3 sequence (DNA): TGTGCTAGTGGTTTCGGATACAGGGTAGGAGGGAACACTGAAGCTTTCTTT.

The rearrangement uses TRBV11-3 and TRBJ1-3; the D is unclear. CDR1 SGHNT and CDR2 YENEEA come from the germline V gene. The CDR3 sequence is 12 residues long. The V end was cut by 5 bases, the J end by 1 base, with 3 bases between. CDR3 DNA sequence: TGTGCCAGCAGCCAGTCTGGAAACACCATATATTTT. It yields the protein CASSQSGNTIYF.

The CDR3 coding sequence is TGTGCCAGCAGTCTCCGGGACAGTCGATATGGCTACACCTTC. Protein: CASSLRDSRYGYTF. V and J are TRBV28 and TRBJ1-2; 7 positions match TRBD1. Germline assignment: CDR1 MDHEN and CDR2 SYDVKM. The CDR3 is 14 amino acids. J was trimmed by 5 bases and V by 5 bases; bases with no gene match: 8.

The table lists this clone with a few counts. V is TRBV11-1 and J is TRBJ2-3, with 9 bases aligning to TRBD1. Per germline, CDR1 SGHAT and CDR2 FQDESV (reference sequence). After removal of 7 bases from V and 7 bases from J, the junction contained 15 bases not matched to a gene. The CDR3 covers 16 residues. The DNA of the CDR3 is TGTGCCAGCACCGAGCTACAGGGGGCGGCATTCCATACGCAGTATTTT. This sequence encodes CASTELQGAAFHTQYF.

V usage is TRBV5-1 and J usage is TRBJ2-5, with TRBD2 identical over 10 bases. The CDR3 length is 15 residues. Germline CDR1 is SGHRS and CDR2 is YFSETQ. After removal of 3 bases from V and 4 bases from J, the junction contained 6 bases not matched to a gene. The CDR3 region is CASSWGLATLETQYF. CDR3 DNA sequence: TGCGCCAGCAGCTGGGGACTAGCGACCCTAGAGACCCAGTACTTC.

CDR3 DNA sequence: TGTGCCAGCAGTTACACCTGGCCGACCAAGGGGGAGACCCAGTACTTC. Residues: CASSYTWPTKGETQYF. The chain has TRBV6-6 and TRBJ2-5; maybe TRBD1 (5 bases). CDR1 and CDR2 from the germline V gene are MNHNY and SVGAGI (reference sequence). This CDR3 region has 16 residues. Between the trimmed V and J ends, which lost 2 bases and 5 bases, there was a span of 18 bases.

This chain connects TRBV30 to TRBJ2-3; 9 bases agree with TRBD2. This CDR3 is built from 15 residues. J lost 5 bases, V lost 4 bases, and 10 bases had no gene match. CDR1 and CDR2 (germline): GTSNPN, SVGIG (reference sequence). The chain's CDR3 is CAWTSGAPRLDTQYF. CDR3 bases: TGTGCCTGGACTAGCGGGGCTCCCAGGTTAGATACGCAGTATTTT.

This clone was counted at least ten times. The sample has other DNA sequences that encode this CDR3 too. The chain joins TRBV7-2 to TRBJ1-2; D unresolved. V was cut by 0 bases and J by 7 bases, with 9 bases left in between. CDR1 is SGHTA, CDR2 FQGNSA, per germline. The CDR3 extends over 13 amino acids. In DNA, the CDR3 is TGTGCCAGCAGCTTAGCTGGGTCGGGTGGCTACACCTTC. Amino acids: CASSLAGSGGYTF.

This clone was counted a few times. The V and J genes are TRBV5-4 and TRBJ2-6, with a tentative D call TRBD1 (6 bases). The CDR3 is 17 residues long. V lost 3 bases to trimming and J lost 2 bases, with 15 bases between them. Germline values: CDR1 SGHNT, CDR2 YYREEE (reference sequence). CDR3 DNA sequence: TGTGCCAGCAGCTCACCTCCACAGGGCGCTGGGGCCAACGTCCTGACTTTC. Translation gives CASSSPPQGAGANVLTF.